A single sample is the source of the 29 T cell receptor beta chains below, sequenced in a study of T cell responses to AZD1222 COVID-19 vaccine. Only in-frame clones appear in the TCRdb table, and some are missing; sequencing was by immunoSEQ multiplex PCR. The data show 200,000 to 250,000 clones, with more than 85% seen just once and 0.95% to 1.1% held by the top ten. The sequencing here drew on peripheral blood, taken on day 0 of MenACWY control vaccination. Every receptor here comes from an adult in good health.

This chain uses TRBV18 with TRBJ2-1; TRBD2 matches 11 bases. V gave up 2 bases and J gave up 6 bases; unmatched junction bases: 3. This CDR3 spans 15 amino acids. The germline V gene encodes CDR1 KGHSH and CDR2 LQKENI. The CDR3 is CASSPYLAGGNEQFF. CDR3 coding DNA: TGTGCCAGCTCACCATACCTAGCGGGGGGCAATGAGCAGTTCTTC.

The CDR3 nucleotides are TGTGCCAGCAGCCCGGCGGGGGCAGGGGGCTTTGGCTACACCTTC. It specifies CASSPAGAGGFGYTF. The V gene is TRBV28, the J gene TRBJ1-2; 8 bases are a match to TRBD1. Germline-derived CDR1 and CDR2 are MDHEN and SYDVKM. CDR3 length: 15 residues. V was clipped by 6 bases and J by 7 bases; unmatched bases: 13.

The chain has TRBV19 and TRBJ1-2; 7 bases match TRBD1. The V and J ends lost 7 bases and 4 bases, in that order; junction bases with no gene match: 6. This CDR3 comprises 13 residues. Germline lookup yields CDR1 LNHDA and CDR2 SQIVND (reference sequence). DNA of the CDR3: TGTGCCAGTATGACAGGGAATACCTATGGCTACACCTTC. This codes for CASMTGNTYGYTF.

The chain employs TRBV5-6 and TRBJ2-7, with D possibly called TRBD1 or TRBD2 (7 bases each). V was pared by 1 base and J by 3 bases, with 11 bases between. This CDR3 contains 14 residues. Germline assignment: CDR1 SGHDT and CDR2 YYEEEE. The CDR3 protein is CASSLPGGGYEQYF. Here the CDR3 DNA reads TGTGCCAGCAGCTTGCCAGGGGGGGGCTACGAGCAGTACTTC. The entire variable domain, with the rest obtained from reference TRBV5-6 and TRBJ2-7, is as follows: DAGVTQSPTHLIKTRGQQVTLRCSPKSGHDTVSWYQQALGQGPQFIFQYYEEEERQRGNFPDRFSGHQFPNYSSELNVNALLLGDSALYLCASSLPGGGYEQYFGPGTRLTVT.

The genes are TRBV18 and TRBJ2-7; D possibly corresponds to TRBD2 (5 bases). CDR1 is KGHSH and CDR2 is LQKENI in the germline V gene. The CDR3 contains 12 residues. The germline V and J ends were trimmed by 6 bases and 3 bases, with 9 bases remaining between them. CDR3 in DNA: TGTGCCAGCTCCGGAAGCGGCTACGAGCAGTACTTC. As protein: CASSGSGYEQYF.

The chain is built from TRBV30 and TRBJ2-2; 12 bases map to TRBD1. V trimming: 5 bases; J trimming: 7 bases; junction bases outside the gene matches: 5. This CDR3 region has 14 residues. Germline V gives CDR1 GTSNPN, CDR2 SVGIG (reference sequence). The CDR3 DNA reads TGTGCCTGGGGCCGGGACAGGGGGCACGGGGAGCTGTTTTTT. Its translation is CAWGRDRGHGELFF.

A remark on this clone: Other DNA sequences in the sample encode the same CDR3. J is TRBJ1-2 and V is TRBV7-2; D gene ambiguous. Germline-derived CDR1 and CDR2 are SGHTA and FQGNSA. The CDR3 is made up of 12 amino acids. Trimming removed 1 base from V and 7 bases from J, with 7 bases in between. CDR3 DNA sequence: TGTGCCAGCAGCTTAGAGCTCGGTGGCTACACCTTC. Amino acids: CASSLELGGYTF.

The genes are TRBV5-1 and TRBJ2-7, with D maybe TRBD1 (6 bases). Germline lookup yields CDR1 SGHRS and CDR2 YFSETQ. The CDR3 loop spans 14 amino acids. With 3 bases removed from V and 2 bases from J, the gap between germline ends came to 12 bases. Written as DNA, the CDR3 is TGCGCCAGCAGCTCGCCGACAGGAACCTACGAGCAGTACTTC. It is translated as CASSSPTGTYEQYF. Based on the CDR3 plus reference TRBV5-1 and TRBJ2-7, the full variable domain is KAGVTQTPRYLIKTRGQQVTLSCSPISGHRSVSWYQQTPGQGLQFLFEYFSETQRNKGNFPGRFSGRQFSNSRSEMNVSTLELGDSALYLCASSSPTGTYEQYFGPGTRLTVT.

V and J are TRBV3-1 (or the pseudogene TRBV3-2) and TRBJ1-2; tentatively, D is TRBD1 (6 bases). V was clipped by 3 bases and J by 3 bases, with 11 bases between them. The CDR3 is 14 residues long. Looked up from germline, CDR1 is LGHDT and CDR2 is YNNKEL (reference sequence). The CDR3 here is CASSHRGLDYGYTF. The CDR3 DNA follows: TGTGCCAGCAGCCATAGGGGGTTGGACTATGGCTACACCTTC.

V and J are TRBV5-1 and TRBJ1-4; 7 bases are a match to TRBD1. Per the germline V gene, CDR1 is SGHRS and CDR2 is YFSETQ. The CDR3 sequence is 16 residues long. Trimming took 1 base from V and 6 from J; bases not matched to a gene: 9. In DNA, the CDR3 is TGCGCCAGCAGCTTGCAGCCCAGGGGGTTGGATGAAAAACTGTTTTTT. Amino acids: CASSLQPRGLDEKLFF.

J is TRBJ1-1 and V is TRBV6-5, with D possibly matching TRBD1 (5 bases). The V gene's germline CDR1 is MNHEY and CDR2 SVGAGI. Between the trimmed V and J ends, which lost 10 bases and 8 bases, there was a span of 14 bases. The CDR3 length is 11 residues. This CDR3 reads CATTSHREAFF. In DNA form, the CDR3 reads TGTGCCACCACCAGTCACAGGGAAGCTTTCTTT.

This rearrangement joins TRBV30 to TRBJ1-5; 8 bases line up with TRBD1. Unmatched junction bases numbered 8, after V lost 4 bases and J lost 3 bases. CDR3 size: 15 residues. CDR1 GTSNPN and CDR2 SVGIG come from the germline V gene (reference sequence). The CDR3 bases are TGTGCCTGGAAACGGGGACAGGCCTACAATCAGCCCCAGCATTTT. It codes for CAWKRGQAYNQPQHF.

The chain uses TRBV2 and TRBJ1-2; TRBD1 matches 7 bases. The V and J ends lost 2 bases and 8 bases, in that order; junction bases with no gene match: 8. CDR3 size: 14 residues. The V gene's germline CDR1 is SNHLY and CDR2 FYNNEI. The CDR3 region is CASSEKRDRVGYTF. The CDR3, as DNA: TGTGCCAGCAGTGAAAAGAGAGACAGGGTGGGCTACACCTTC.

Concerning this clone itself: Additional DNA sequences in this sample encode the identical CDR3. The CDR3 nucleotides read TGTGCCAGCAGCTTAGGACAGAATAACTATGGCTACACCTTC. Translation: CASSLGQNNYGYTF. This chain uses TRBV7-9 with TRBJ1-2; D is perhaps TRBD1 (5 bases). V lost 1 base and J 1 base, leaving 7 bases between the germline ends. The CDR3 is 14 residues long. The germline CDR1 and CDR2 sequences are SEHNR and FQNEAQ (reference sequence).

This clone was observed once. V and J are TRBV3-1 (or the pseudogene TRBV3-2) and TRBJ1-1, with D perhaps TRBD1 (5 bases). Trimming left V 1 base short and J 2 bases short, with 11 bases between. Germline-derived CDR1 and CDR2 are LGHDT and YNNKEL (reference sequence). The CDR3 is made up of 15 amino acids. Here the CDR3 reads CASSQGGAANTEAFF. For the CDR3, the DNA is TGTGCCAGCAGCCAAGGCGGGGCGGCTAACACTGAAGCTTTCTTT.

This rearrangement joins TRBV6-5 to TRBJ1-1; TRBD1 matches at 7 bases. The ends lost 6 bases at V and 1 base at J; junction bases unmatched: 5. Germline CDR1 is MNHEY and CDR2 is SVGAGI. CDR3 length: 14 amino acids. CDR3 residues: CASRTGPSNTEAFF. The DNA for the CDR3 is TGTGCCAGCAGGACAGGGCCTTCGAACACTGAAGCTTTCTTT.

The rearrangement joins TRBV6-1 to TRBJ1-5; D remains unclear. V lost 0 bases and J 0 bases, leaving 9 bases between the germline ends. The CDR3 has 16 residues. Looked up from germline, CDR1 is MNHNS and CDR2 is SASEGT. CDR3 sequence: CASSEALVYSNQPQHF. The CDR3 nucleotides read TGTGCCAGCAGTGAAGCGCTTGTGTATAGCAATCAGCCCCAGCATTTT.

This clone has more than one count but fewer than ten. The CDR3 DNA sequence: TGTGCCAGCAGCCACCTGACACGTGAAGCTTTCTTT. This sequence encodes CASSHLTREAFF. V usage is TRBV14 and J usage is TRBJ1-1; D unresolved. CDR1 SGHDN and CDR2 FVKESK come from the germline V gene. Trimming cost V 3 bases and J 7 bases, with 9 bases left between them. The CDR3 spans 12 residues.

The chain couples TRBV6-6 to TRBJ2-1, with D perhaps TRBD1 (6 bases). V gave up 4 bases and J gave up 6 bases, with 19 bases separating them. CDR3 length: 16 amino acids. CDR1 is MNHNY and CDR2 is SVGAGI in the germline V gene (reference sequence). The CDR3 is CASSSGTPIFPNEQFF. CDR3 bases: TGTGCCAGCAGTTCCGGGACACCAATCTTCCCCAATGAGCAGTTCTTC.

In nucleotides, the CDR3 is TGTGCCAGTAGTATTCCAGGGGCTAGATTCGAGACCCAGTACTTC. It specifies CASSIPGARFETQYF. The chain uses TRBV19 and TRBJ2-5, with D perhaps TRBD1 (6 bases). This CDR3 has 15 amino acids. Germline V gives CDR1 LNHDA, CDR2 SQIVND (reference sequence). Trimming cost V 3 bases and J 5 bases, with 16 bases left between them.

The chain is built from TRBV6-1 and TRBJ1-2; TRBD1 is a possible D gene (6 bases). Germline loops: CDR1 MNHNS, CDR2 SASEGT. The V and J ends lost 0 bases and 8 bases respectively, with 10 bases between them. The CDR3 sequence is 13 residues long. Written as DNA, the CDR3 is TGTGCCAGCAGTGAAGCGGGGGCTTGGGGCTACACCTTC. Translated, it gives CASSEAGAWGYTF.

This chain connects TRBV3-1 (or the pseudogene TRBV3-2) to TRBJ1-1, with D hard to call. Looked up from germline, CDR1 is LGHDT and CDR2 is YNNKEL (reference sequence). The V end lost 5 bases, the J end lost 1 base, and 8 bases lay between the germline ends. CDR3 length: 13 amino acids. CDR3 DNA sequence: TGTGCCAGCAGCTTAGTCACGAACACTGAAGCTTTCTTT. Translating gives CASSLVTNTEAFF.

In nucleotides, the CDR3 is TGTGCCAGCAGTCGATCACAGGGAACTGGAAACACCATATATTTT. Its protein product is CASSRSQGTGNTIYF. The chain joins TRBV6-6 to TRBJ1-3; tentative D call: TRBD1 (6 bases). Germline values: CDR1 MNHNY, CDR2 SVGAGI (reference sequence). Trimming pared 5 bases from V and 2 bases from J, leaving 13 bases between. The CDR3 is 15 residues long.

This chain uses TRBV4-1 with TRBJ1-5, with 9 bases matching TRBD1. Trimming cost V 2 bases and J 7 bases; bases outside gene matches: 9. CDR3 length equals 16 residues. Germline V gene data show CDR1 as MGHRA and CDR2 as YSYEKL. This CDR3 is CASSQQQGANGQPQHF. Written as DNA, the CDR3 is TGCGCCAGCAGCCAACAACAGGGGGCGAACGGGCAGCCCCAGCATTTT.

The rearrangement joins TRBV2 to TRBJ1-6; D remains unclear. There are 14 residues in the CDR3. The V gene lost 3 bases and the J gene lost 6 bases, with 9 bases spanning the gap. Per the germline V gene, CDR1 is SNHLY and CDR2 is FYNNEI. The CDR3 spells CASSDAKPNSPLHF. The CDR3 bases are TGTGCCAGCAGTGATGCCAAACCTAATTCACCCCTCCACTTT. Using reference TRBV2 and TRBJ1-6 for the parts outside the CDR3, the full variable domain is EPEVTQTPSHQVTQMGQEVILRCVPISNHLYFYWYRQILGQKVEFLVSFYNNEISEKSEIFDDQFSVERPDGSNFTLKIRSTKLEDSAMYFCASSDAKPNSPLHFGNGTRLTVT.

J is TRBJ2-5 and V is TRBV18; D is possibly TRBD1 (6 bases). The V gene lost 5 bases and the J gene lost 3 bases, with 10 bases spanning the gap. Germline V gene sequence: CDR1 KGHSH, CDR2 LQKENI. There are 13 residues in the CDR3. CDR3: CASSSGQKETQYF. CDR3 DNA: TGTGCCAGCTCATCAGGACAGAAAGAGACCCAGTACTTC.

The chain recombines TRBV7-9 with TRBJ1-1; D is ambiguous. The CDR3 consists of 17 residues. Germline V gene sequence: CDR1 SEHNR, CDR2 FQNEAQ (reference sequence). Trimming left V 1 base short and J 0 bases short, with 15 bases between. The CDR3 protein is CASSLGSGYPMNTEAFF. The CDR3 DNA reads as TGTGCCAGCAGCTTAGGGTCCGGGTATCCAATGAACACTGAAGCTTTCTTT.

This clone was observed a single time. The chain recombines TRBV7-9 with TRBJ1-3; possibly TRBD1 for D (5 bases). Trimming stripped 5 bases from V and 9 bases from J, with 20 bases between. The CDR3 extends over 15 amino acids. The V gene's germline CDR1 is SEHNR and CDR2 FQNEAQ (reference sequence). The CDR3 coding sequence is TGTGCCAGCAGCCCGAGGGCGGACACCCGGGCCACCATATATTTT. As protein: CASSPRADTRATIYF.

This chain links TRBV19 with TRBJ1-2; D might be TRBD1 (6 bases). V lost 2 bases, J lost 6 bases, and 10 bases lay in between. The CDR3 has 13 residues. Germline CDR1 and CDR2: LNHDA and SQIVND (reference sequence). The CDR3 DNA reads as TGTGCCAGTAGTATAAGGCAGGGGAATGGCTACACCTTC. Encoded protein: CASSIRQGNGYTF.